The 31 T cell receptor beta chains in this list originate from one sample, sequenced in a study of siplizumab effects on memory and regulatory T cells. Assay: immunoSEQ multiplex PCR; the TCRdb copy retains only in-frame clones and omits some. The table shows roughly 82,000 clones, with roughly 90% occurring only once. The sample was Tregs sorted from blood. The source is a human donor in good health.

The CDR3 region is CASSFQSREQFF. As DNA, the CDR3 is TGTGCCAGCAGCTTCCAGAGTCGTGAGCAGTTCTTC. V and J are TRBV7-9 and TRBJ2-1; no clear D gene. Trimming removed 3 bases from V and 9 bases from J, with 9 bases in between. This CDR3 has 12 residues. Germline CDR1 and CDR2: SEHNR and FQNEAQ (reference sequence).

The CDR3 nucleotides are TGTGCCAGTAGTGGCCAGGTAGTGGGCTACACCTTC. The encoded protein is CASSGQVVGYTF. The V gene is TRBV19, the J gene TRBJ1-2; D uncertain. Germline-derived CDR1 and CDR2 are LNHDA and SQIVND (reference sequence). V was cut by 5 bases and J by 8 bases, with 12 bases left in between. The CDR3 contains 12 residues.

This clone was recorded a few times. V is TRBV5-4 and J is TRBJ1-2; no reliable D call. The CDR3 covers 13 residues. The germline gives CDR1 SGHNT, CDR2 YYREEE (reference sequence). V lost 0 bases, J lost 5 bases, and 8 bases lay in between. This CDR3 reads CASSLDINYGYTF. CDR3 coding DNA: TGTGCCAGCAGCTTGGACATTAATTATGGCTACACCTTC. The whole variable domain, filled in from reference TRBV5-4 and TRBJ1-2, reads ETGVTQSPTHLIKTRGQQVTLRCSSQSGHNTVSWYQQALGQGPQFIFQYYREEENGRGNFPPRFSGLQFPNYSSELNVNALELDDSALYLCASSLDINYGYTFGSGTRLTVV.

The V call is TRBV10-3, the J call TRBJ2-7; TRBD1 aligns across 7 bases. Germline V gene lookup returns CDR1 ENHRY and CDR2 SYGVKD. Trimming cost V 4 bases and J 0 bases; bases outside gene matches: 3. The length of the CDR3 is 14 residues. CDR3 DNA: TGTGCCATCAGTGCGACAGGGCCCTCCTACGAGCAGTACTTC. This encodes CAISATGPSYEQYF.

The rearrangement links TRBV21-1 to TRBJ1-4. TRBV21-1 is designated a pseudogene. The CDR3 spans 18 residues. CDR3 region: CASSKDKLDRSTNEKLFF. The CDR3 region has the DNA TGTGCCAGCAGCAAAGACAAACTAGACAGATCAACTAATGAAAAACTGTTTTTT.

This clone was found once. The gene calls are TRBV21-1 and TRBJ2-5; the listed D gene, TRBD1, was not tested against the DNA. TRBV21-1 is an annotated pseudogene. This CDR3 spans 16 amino acids. The DNA for the CDR3 is TGTGCCAGCAGCAATCAGGGGGACGGGAGAAGCGAGACCCAGTACTTC. Its protein product is CASSNQGDGRSETQYF.

This clone was counted only a few times. This chain joins TRBV27 and TRBJ1-6; TRBD1 might be the D (6 bases). The CDR3 is 16 amino acids. With 5 bases removed from V and 4 bases from J, the gap between germline ends came to 15 bases. Germline V CDR1 and CDR2: MNHEY, SMNVEV (reference sequence). The CDR3 DNA is TGTGCCAGCAGTCTACAGGGAGGAAGTTATAATTCACCCCTCCACTTT. This translates into CASSLQGGSYNSPLHF.

The chain combines TRBV18 with TRBJ2-7; tentative D call: TRBD1 (5 bases). V was pared by 4 bases and J by 1 base, with 5 bases between. CDR3 length: 12 amino acids. Germline V gene data show CDR1 as KGHSH and CDR2 as LQKENI. The CDR3 loop reads CASSQGSYEQYF. DNA for the CDR3: TGTGCCAGCTCACAGGGGTCCTACGAGCAGTACTTC.

The chain uses TRBV5-1 and TRBJ2-3; TRBD2 agrees at 7 bases. The CDR3 sequence is 14 residues long. Germline V gene sequence: CDR1 SGHRS, CDR2 YFSETQ. The V gene end was trimmed by 5 bases and the J gene end by 4 bases; junction bases not matched to a gene: 7. The CDR3 sequence is CASSPPGGSDTQYF. The CDR3 coding sequence is TGCGCCAGCAGTCCTCCGGGGGGTTCAGATACGCAGTATTTT.

The CDR3 here is CASSDLQGSYEQYF. In DNA, the CDR3 is TGTGCCAGCAGTGACTTGCAGGGTTCCTACGAGCAGTACTTC. This chain links TRBV25-1 with TRBJ2-7, with TRBD1 as a possible D gene (5 bases). V dropped 3 bases and J dropped 1 base, with 10 bases sitting between them. CDR1 and CDR2 (germline): MGHDK, SYGVNS. This CDR3 contains 14 residues.

The J gene is TRBJ2-3, the V gene TRBV5-1, with TRBD2 as a possible D gene (6 bases). Trimming took off 4 bases at V and 1 base at J, with 13 bases between the two ends. Per the germline V gene, CDR1 is SGHRS and CDR2 is YFSETQ. The CDR3 extends over 15 amino acids. CDR3 protein: CASSHPGLGTDTQYF. The CDR3 nucleotides are TGCGCCAGCAGCCATCCGGGACTCGGCACAGATACGCAGTATTTT.

The chain is built from TRBV7-3 and TRBJ1-6; D gene unclear. CDR1 is SGHTA and CDR2 is FQGTGA in the germline V gene. Deletions cut 2 bases from V and 11 bases from J, with 13 bases between. The CDR3 has 14 residues. CDR3 nucleotides: TGTGCCAGCAGCTTAGGTGTAGGGCGGGCACCCCTCCACTTT. Translated: CASSLGVGRAPLHF.

This chain joins TRBV11-2 and TRBJ1-3; D is uncertain. The V end lost 1 base, the J end lost 0 bases, and 10 bases lay between the germline ends. The CDR3 totals 16 residues. CDR1 and CDR2 from the germline V gene are SGHAT and FQNNGV. For the CDR3, the DNA is TGTGCCAGCAGCTTAGTGGCAACACTCTCTGGAAACACCATATATTTT. It is translated as CASSLVATLSGNTIYF.

As to this clone: A junction boundary mismatches the germline segment, possibly from a read error. The chain links TRBV6-4 to TRBJ2-7; the D gene is possibly TRBD1 (5 bases). This CDR3 has 13 amino acids. Per the germline V gene, CDR1 is MRHNA and CDR2 is SNTAGT. The CDR3 here is CAISAGPTYEQYF. CDR3 nucleotides: TGTGCCATCAGTGCAGGGCCCACCTACGAGCAGTACTTC.

V is TRBV11-2 and J is TRBJ2-5, with D perhaps matching TRBD1 (6 bases). Germline V lookup: CDR1 SGHAT, CDR2 FQNNGV. This CDR3 comprises 16 residues. V shed 5 bases and J shed 1 base, with 17 bases lying between them. CDR3 protein: CASSGTRDTSQETQYF. In DNA, the CDR3 is TGTGCCAGCAGCGGTACCCGGGACACCAGCCAAGAGACCCAGTACTTC.

This rearrangement joins TRBV7-9 to TRBJ1-5; TRBD1 matches 8 bases. V lost 3 bases to trimming and J lost 6 bases; unmatched junction nucleotides: 7. Germline assignment: CDR1 SEHNR and CDR2 FQNEAQ (reference sequence). The CDR3 consists of 15 residues. DNA of the CDR3: TGTGCCAGCAGCTTCGGGACAGGAGCCGCTCAGCCCCAGCATTTT. Its protein is CASSFGTGAAQPQHF. The full variable domain, its missing parts supplied by reference TRBV7-9 and TRBJ1-5, is DTGVSQNPRHKITKRGQNVTFRCDPISEHNRLYWYRQTLGQGPEFLTYFQNEAQLEKSRLLSDRFSAERPKGSFSTLEIQRTEQGDSAMYLCASSFGTGAAQPQHFGDGTRLSIL.

In this sample, this clone turned up a few times. This chain joins TRBV10-3 and TRBJ1-2, with D possibly matching TRBD1 (5 bases). V lost 10 bases and J lost 5, with 14 bases in between. CDR1 and CDR2 (germline): ENHRY, SYGVKD. The CDR3 has 12 residues. The chain's CDR3 is CASAGTPYGYTF. The CDR3 DNA reads as TGTGCCAGTGCCGGGACTCCTTATGGCTACACCTTC.

The rearrangement joins TRBV4-1 to TRBJ2-4; 9 positions match TRBD2. The CDR3 has 16 amino acids. CDR1 is MGHRA, CDR2 YSYEKL, per germline. V shed 0 bases and J 6 bases; nucleotides not matched to a gene: 6. DNA of the CDR3: TGCGCCAGCAGCCAAGATTGGGGCGGGGGGGCAAACATTCAGTACTTC. Amino acid sequence: CASSQDWGGGANIQYF.

J is TRBJ1-4 and V is TRBV4-1; 8 bases are shared with TRBD1. Germline values: CDR1 MGHRA, CDR2 YSYEKL. The CDR3 runs 15 residues. The J segment lost 8 bases and the V segment lost 3 bases, leaving 8 bases of the junction unmatched. CDR3: CASSQTTGVREKLFF. The CDR3 DNA sequence: TGCGCCAGCAGCCAGACGACAGGGGTTAGGGAAAAACTGTTTTTT.

The chain employs TRBV30 and TRBJ1-6, with D possibly TRBD1 on 5 matching bases. The germline V gene encodes CDR1 GTSNPN and CDR2 SVGIG (reference sequence). Trimming cost V 0 bases and J 10 bases, with 13 bases left between them. CDR3 length: 14 residues. The CDR3 loop reads CAWSVEGRISPLHF. The CDR3 DNA reads as TGTGCCTGGAGTGTAGAGGGGCGAATATCACCCCTCCACTTT.

This clone came up once. This chain connects TRBV25-1 to TRBJ1-3; D call uncertain. V was cut by 3 bases and J by 0 bases, with 9 bases left in between. Germline CDR1 and CDR2: MGHDK and SYGVNS. CDR3 size: 15 residues. CDR3 coding DNA: TGTGCCAGCAGTGACTTGGTAGCCTCTGGAAACACCATATATTTT. Its translation is CASSDLVASGNTIYF.

This chain links TRBV5-4 with TRBJ2-7; 10 bases match TRBD1. V shed 0 bases and J 0 bases; nucleotides not matched to a gene: 6. The CDR3 is 17 amino acids. Germline CDR1 is SGHNT and CDR2 is YYREEE (reference sequence). CDR3 sequence (DNA): TGTGCCAGCAGCTTGGCCTTGGGGACAGGGGTCTCCTACGAGCAGTACTTC. Translated, it gives CASSLALGTGVSYEQYF.

The V and J genes are TRBV10-3 and TRBJ2-3; 10 nucleotides align to TRBD2. Unmatched junction bases numbered 8, after V lost 2 bases and J lost 0 bases. CDR3 length: 18 amino acids. Germline values: CDR1 ENHRY, CDR2 SYGVKD. The CDR3 DNA is TGTGCCATCAGTGAGAAGGTAGCGGGGGGCCCCAGCACAGATACGCAGTATTTT. It yields the protein CAISEKVAGGPSTDTQYF.

This clone was picked up a small number of times. The genes are TRBV5-1 and TRBJ1-1; TRBD1 matches at 8 bases. CDR3 length: 15 amino acids. Germline V gives CDR1 SGHRS, CDR2 YFSETQ. Trimming at V came to 2 bases and at J to 1 base, leaving 4 bases not matched to a gene. The CDR3 here is CASSFQGASNTEAFF. DNA for the CDR3: TGCGCCAGCAGCTTTCAGGGGGCGTCGAACACTGAAGCTTTCTTT.

The V call is TRBV6-6, the J call TRBJ1-1; TRBD1 agrees at 7 bases. The junction had 6 bases not matched to a gene; V was cut back by 2 bases and J by 6 bases. Germline V lookup: CDR1 MNHNY, CDR2 SVGAGI (reference sequence). The CDR3 has 14 residues. In nucleotides, the CDR3 is TGTGCCAGCAGTTACGGACAGGTTGGCGCTGAAGCTTTCTTT. Translated: CASSYGQVGAEAFF.

V is TRBV5-1 and J is TRBJ1-6; perhaps TRBD1 as D (6 bases). There are 15 residues in the CDR3. In germline, CDR1 is SGHRS, CDR2 YFSETQ. Trimming removed 0 bases from V and 7 bases from J, with 11 bases in between. For the CDR3, the DNA is TGCGCCAGCAGCTTGGAGGGGGTAGGCAATTCACCCCTCCACTTT. Its translation is CASSLEGVGNSPLHF.

This clone was seen only a few times. The J gene is TRBJ2-1, the V gene TRBV14; possible D gene TRBD2, 5 bases. V was shortened by 1 base and J by 3 bases, with 16 bases between the two germline ends. The CDR3 length is 17 residues. CDR1 and CDR2 from the germline V gene are SGHDN and FVKESK. The CDR3 loop reads CASSQVDGRRGYNEQFF. The DNA for the CDR3 is TGTGCCAGCAGCCAAGTTGATGGCAGACGGGGCTACAATGAGCAGTTCTTC.

About this clone itself: Germline and junction disagree at one end, which may indicate a read error. This chain links TRBV27 with TRBJ1-5; perhaps TRBD1 as D (5 bases). Per germline, CDR1 MNHEY and CDR2 SMNVEV (reference sequence). The CDR3 runs 17 residues. CDR3 nucleotides: TGTGCCAGCAGCACCTACGGGGGGTGGGGTCCCAATGAGCCCCAGCATTTT. It yields the protein CASSTYGGWGPNEPQHF.

This chain links TRBV6-5 with TRBJ2-1; the D is unclear. Germline lookup yields CDR1 MNHEY and CDR2 SVGAGI. The CDR3 has 13 amino acids. Trimming left V 0 bases short and J 15 bases short, with 15 bases between. The CDR3 DNA follows: TGTGCCAGCAGTTACTCTTCCTGGGGAACCCCGTTCTTC. Its translation is CASSYSSWGTPFF.

This rearrangement joins TRBV25-1 to TRBJ2-5; TRBD1 aligns across 9 bases. Germline V gene data show CDR1 as MGHDK and CDR2 as SYGVNS. V lost 3 bases and J lost 2; bases outside the gene matches: 7. The CDR3 consists of 16 residues. CDR3 coding DNA: TGTGCCAGCAGTGATACTCACAGGGGGCATCAAGAGACCCAGTACTTC. Amino acid sequence: CASSDTHRGHQETQYF. Using reference TRBV25-1 and TRBJ2-5 for the parts outside the CDR3, the full variable domain is EADIYQTPRYLVIGTGKKITLECSQTMGHDKMYWYQQDPGMELHLIHYSYGVNSTEKGDLSSESTVSRIRTEHFPLTLESARPSHTSQYLCASSDTHRGHQETQYFGPGTRLLVL.

The genes are TRBV10-1 and TRBJ2-3; 7 bases map to TRBD2. Germline values: CDR1 WNHNN, CDR2 SYGVQD (reference sequence). The CDR3 consists of 18 residues. Germline trimming cut 0 bases from V and 0 bases from J; bases unmatched to any gene: 9. The CDR3 coding sequence is TGCGCCAGCAGTGAGTCGGCTTGGCTAGCGGAGAGCACAGATACGCAGTATTTT. This gives the protein CASSESAWLAESTDTQYF.